The 27 T cell receptor beta chains in this list originate from one sample, sequenced in a study of Ad26.COV2.S vaccination and SARS-CoV-2 variants. As for treatment: around 19 received Ad26.COV2.S at low or high dose, single or two shots; roughly 5 received placebo; per-sample allocation not given. All samples were drawn on day 63, counting from the first vaccine or placebo injection. Some clones are missing from TCRdb's copy, which holds only in-frame ones; the method was immunoSEQ multiplex PCR. The sample contains 510,000 or so clones, around 88% of which appear only once. This specimen was peripheral blood, taken in a trial of Ad26.COV2.S vaccine versus placebo. These receptor sequences come from a person between 18 and 65 years old who received the Ad26.COV2.S COVID-19 vaccine or a placebo.

The V gene is TRBV7-2, the J gene TRBJ1-2; tentative D call: TRBD1 (6 bases). The germline gives CDR1 SGHTA, CDR2 FQGNSA. The CDR3 spans 14 residues. Trimming pared 5 bases from V and 7 bases from J, leaving 17 bases between. CDR3 DNA: TGTGCCAGCAGCCGCGGAAGGGGGTTGGCTGGCTACACCTTC. Translated, it gives CASSRGRGLAGYTF.

The V call is TRBV28, the J call TRBJ2-5; the D gene is possibly TRBD2 (6 bases). CDR1 and CDR2 (germline): MDHEN, SYDVKM. Trimming pared 3 bases from V and 5 bases from J, leaving 10 bases between. The CDR3 consists of 13 residues. For the CDR3, the DNA is TGTGCCAGCAGTTTGGCGGGGATCGAGACCCAGTACTTC. Its translation is CASSLAGIETQYF.

The chain recombines TRBV6-2 or TRBV6-3 with TRBJ2-7, with TRBD1 identical over 10 bases. This CDR3 has 15 amino acids. The V gene's germline CDR1 is MNHEY and CDR2 SVGEGT. V was pared by 2 bases and J by 9 bases, with 10 bases of the junction left unmatched. CDR3: CASSYHRDRGSAQYF. The CDR3 DNA follows: TGTGCCAGCAGTTACCACCGGGACAGGGGATCGGCGCAGTACTTC.

This clone was observed a single time. This chain joins TRBV5-1 and TRBJ1-2; D is perhaps TRBD1 (5 bases). Germline V gene data show CDR1 as SGHRS and CDR2 as YFSETQ. This CDR3 region has 14 residues. With 0 bases removed from V and 4 bases from J, the gap between germline ends came to 10 bases. The CDR3 nucleotides read TGCGCCAGCAGCTTGGACCCAGGGACCTATGGCTACACCTTC. Its protein is CASSLDPGTYGYTF.

The chain combines TRBV12-3 or TRBV12-4 with TRBJ1-1; D is perhaps TRBD1 (5 bases). V was clipped by 8 bases and J by 0 bases, with 10 bases between them. The CDR3 has 13 residues. Written as DNA, the CDR3 is TGTGCCAGCCGCCAGGGAGTGAACACTGAAGCTTTCTTT. Amino acid sequence: CASRQGVNTEAFF.

This clone was seen just once. This rearrangement joins TRBV7-9 to TRBJ2-1; D gene ambiguous. From germline, CDR1 is SEHNR and CDR2 FQNEAQ (reference sequence). Trimming stripped 2 bases from V and 9 bases from J, with 8 bases between. The CDR3 sequence is 12 residues long. This CDR3 is CASSLRAPEQFF. DNA for the CDR3: TGTGCCAGCAGCTTACGAGCCCCTGAGCAGTTCTTC. The full variable domain, its missing parts supplied by reference TRBV7-9 and TRBJ2-1, is DTGVSQNPRHKITKRGQNVTFRCDPISEHNRLYWYRQTLGQGPEFLTYFQNEAQLEKSRLLSDRFSAERPKGSFSTLEIQRTEQGDSAMYLCASSLRAPEQFFGPGTRLTVL.

This clone was seen once. The gene calls are TRBV5-4 and TRBJ2-3; 8 bases agree with TRBD2. Germline V gene sequence: CDR1 SGHNT, CDR2 YYREEE (reference sequence). The CDR3 extends over 16 amino acids. Unmatched junction bases numbered 10, after V lost 5 bases and J lost 2 bases. The CDR3 region has the DNA TGTGCCAGCAGGGAGGGACTAGACCCCTACACAGATACGCAGTATTTT. This encodes CASREGLDPYTDTQYF. Supplemented by reference TRBV5-4 and TRBJ2-3, the full variable domain reads ETGVTQSPTHLIKTRGQQVTLRCSSQSGHNTVSWYQQALGQGPQFIFQYYREEENGRGNFPPRFSGLQFPNYSSELNVNALELDDSALYLCASREGLDPYTDTQYFGPGTRLTVL.

The chain couples TRBV4-2 to TRBJ2-2; 7 nucleotides agree with TRBD2. The CDR3 consists of 16 residues. The germline CDR1 and CDR2 sequences are LGHNA and YNFKEQ. V shed 4 bases, J shed 2 bases, and the junction held 7 bases outside the gene matches. The CDR3 DNA sequence: TGTGCCAGCAGCCCAGCGGCGGGAGCCAACACCGGGGAGCTGTTTTTT. As protein: CASSPAAGANTGELFF.

V usage is TRBV9 and J usage is TRBJ2-2; TRBD1 or TRBD2 may be the D gene (5 bases each). V was cut by 0 bases and J by 4 bases, with 10 bases left in between. This CDR3 has 15 amino acids. Germline loops: CDR1 SGDLS, CDR2 YYNGEE. For the CDR3, the DNA is TGTGCCAGCAGCGTAGTATCCGGGGCCACCGGGGAGCTGTTTTTT. It is translated as CASSVVSGATGELFF.

V gene TRBV9 combines with J gene TRBJ1-1; D perhaps matches TRBD1 (6 bases). V was clipped by 5 bases and J by 0 bases, with 17 bases between them. Germline V gives CDR1 SGDLS, CDR2 YYNGEE. This CDR3 has 16 amino acids. CDR3 loop: CASRPPPRTVNTEAFF. DNA for the CDR3: TGTGCCAGCAGGCCGCCTCCTAGGACAGTGAACACTGAAGCTTTCTTT.

The rearrangement uses TRBV5-5 and TRBJ1-4; no definite D call. The V gene lost 3 bases and the J gene lost 2 bases, with 14 bases spanning the gap. This CDR3 is 16 amino acids long. In germline, CDR1 is SGHKS, CDR2 YYEKEE (reference sequence). CDR3 in DNA: TGTGCCAGCAGCTCCGGTCTGGATCAGACTAATGAAAAACTGTTTTTT. It yields the protein CASSSGLDQTNEKLFF.

This clone has more than one count but fewer than ten. The rearrangement joins TRBV6-5 to TRBJ2-7; possible D gene TRBD2, 5 bases. Germline CDR1 reads MNHEY; CDR2 reads SVGAGI. The germline V and J ends were trimmed by 8 bases and 3 bases, with 11 bases remaining between them. The CDR3 covers 12 residues. This CDR3 reads CASAVAGYEQYF. The CDR3 nucleotides are TGTGCCAGCGCAGTGGCGGGCTACGAGCAGTACTTC.

The chain uses TRBV2 and TRBJ2-2; TRBD2 matches 7 bases. The CDR3 is made up of 15 amino acids. The germline CDR1 and CDR2 sequences are SNHLY and FYNNEI. Trimming took 1 base from V and 7 from J; bases not matched to a gene: 6. CDR3 residues: CASSEGRGRGGELFF. The CDR3 nucleotides read TGTGCCAGCAGTGAAGGGCGAGGGAGGGGCGGGGAGCTGTTTTTT. The variable domain in full, completed from reference TRBV2 and TRBJ2-2, reads EPEVTQTPSHQVTQMGQEVILRCVPISNHLYFYWYRQILGQKVEFLVSFYNNEISEKSEIFDDQFSVERPDGSNFTLKIRSTKLEDSAMYFCASSEGRGRGGELFFGEGSRLTVL.

The chain recombines TRBV30 with TRBJ2-1; D remains ambiguous. V was pared by 0 bases and J by 7 bases, with 7 bases between. This CDR3 spans 12 amino acids. In germline, CDR1 is GTSNPN, CDR2 SVGIG (reference sequence). CDR3 coding DNA: TGTGCCTGGAGTGTCAACTGGAATGAGCAGTTCTTC. Protein: CAWSVNWNEQFF.

The chain combines TRBV4-2 with TRBJ2-7; D gene uncertain. Germline CDR1 LGHNA, CDR2 YNFKEQ. The germline V and J ends were trimmed by 1 base and 3 bases, with 7 bases remaining between them. The CDR3 contains 13 residues. This CDR3 reads CASSQVASYEQYF. Written as DNA, the CDR3 is TGTGCCAGCAGCCAAGTGGCCAGCTACGAGCAGTACTTC.

This rearrangement joins TRBV6-1 to TRBJ2-7; D tentatively fits TRBD1 or TRBD2 (7 bases each). This CDR3 is 14 amino acids long. V was clipped by 6 bases and J by 0 bases, with 12 bases between them. Germline V gene lookup returns CDR1 MNHNS and CDR2 SASEGT. The CDR3 region has the DNA TGTGCCAGCAGCAGGGGGGGTAGCTCCTACGAGCAGTACTTC. This encodes CASSRGGSSYEQYF.

This clone came up once. The chain couples TRBV27 to TRBJ2-7; 8 bases map to TRBD1. Germline V gene sequence: CDR1 MNHEY, CDR2 SMNVEV (reference sequence). The J segment lost 3 bases and the V segment lost 6 bases, leaving 7 bases of the junction unmatched. The CDR3 consists of 14 residues. The CDR3 region is CASRRGQADYEQYF. The DNA of the CDR3 is TGTGCCAGCAGAAGGGGACAGGCCGACTACGAGCAGTACTTC.

The rearrangement uses TRBV29-1 and TRBJ1-1; D not resolved. Per the germline V gene, CDR1 is SQVTM and CDR2 is ANQGSEA. The CDR3 has 12 amino acids. V was shortened by 4 bases and J by 8 bases, with 14 bases between the two germline ends. CDR3 nucleotides: TGCAGCGTTGTGGGTCCAACCCCCGAAGCTTTCTTT. It encodes CSVVGPTPEAFF.

V gene TRBV4-1 combines with J gene TRBJ2-1; TRBD2 might be the D (6 bases). V lost 2 bases, J lost 4 bases, and 18 bases lay in between. Germline CDR1 and CDR2: MGHRA and YSYEKL. The CDR3 is 17 amino acids. CDR3 region: CASSQQEGAAGYNEQFF. Written as DNA, the CDR3 is TGCGCCAGCAGCCAACAAGAAGGGGCTGCGGGGTACAATGAGCAGTTCTTC.

The chain recombines TRBV11-1 with TRBJ2-7; D unresolved. Trimming left V 5 bases short and J 3 bases short, with 14 bases between. The germline V gene has CDR1 SGHAT and CDR2 FQDESV (reference sequence). This CDR3 region has 14 residues. The CDR3 loop is CASSPRSNRYEQYF. The CDR3 DNA reads TGTGCCAGCAGCCCCCGTTCGAACCGCTACGAGCAGTACTTC.

The chain links TRBV7-9 to TRBJ1-1, with TRBD1 matching 7 bases. The CDR3 contains 14 residues. The germline CDR1 and CDR2 sequences are SEHNR and FQNEAQ (reference sequence). J gave up 1 base and V 5 bases, and 4 bases lay outside the gene matches. The chain's CDR3 is CASSQGQKNTEAFF. CDR3 in DNA: TGTGCCAGCAGCCAGGGACAGAAGAACACTGAAGCTTTCTTT.

The chain has TRBV18 and TRBJ1-1; no clear D gene. The CDR3 runs 13 residues. Trimming took off 3 bases at V and 8 bases at J, with 13 bases between the two ends. CDR1 and CDR2 (germline): KGHSH, LQKENI. Written as DNA, the CDR3 is TGTGCCAGCTCACCTGGCCCCGTCGTGGAAGCTTTCTTT. This translates into CASSPGPVVEAFF. The full variable domain, with the rest looked up from reference TRBV18 and TRBJ1-1, is NAGVMQNPRHLVRRRGQEARLRCSPMKGHSHVYWYRQLPEEGLKFMVYLQKENIIDESGMPKERFSAEFPKEGPSILRIQQVVRGDSAAYFCASSPGPVVEAFFGQGTRLTVV.

The chain has TRBV10-3 and TRBJ2-2; D is possibly TRBD2 (6 bases). The CDR3 covers 15 residues. Germline V lookup: CDR1 ENHRY, CDR2 SYGVKD. The V and J ends lost 7 bases and 0 bases respectively, with 12 bases between them. In nucleotides, the CDR3 is TGTGCCATCAAGGTGGGGGGTTCGAACACCGGGGAGCTGTTTTTT. Its translation is CAIKVGGSNTGELFF.

The V gene is TRBV4-2, the J gene TRBJ1-2; perhaps TRBD1 as D (5 bases). CDR1 and CDR2 (germline): LGHNA, YNFKEQ. This CDR3 has 15 residues. V was cut by 8 bases and J by 8 bases, with 24 bases left in between. CDR3 region: CASSYLGVSGEGYTF. The CDR3 region has the DNA TGTGCCAGCTCCTATCTAGGGGTCTCGGGGGAGGGCTACACCTTC.

The rearrangement links TRBV7-2 to TRBJ1-2, with 7 bases identical to TRBD1. The CDR3 loop spans 14 amino acids. V lost 4 bases to trimming and J lost 8 bases; unmatched junction nucleotides: 10. Germline V gene sequence: CDR1 SGHTA, CDR2 FQGNSA. CDR3 sequence reads: CASSYPGGFEGYTF. The CDR3 DNA reads as TGTGCCAGCAGCTACCCAGGGGGATTTGAGGGCTACACCTTC.

A single count supports this clone. J is TRBJ1-1 and V is TRBV7-9; the D is unclear. This CDR3 contains 15 residues. V was pared by 2 bases and J by 1 base, with 11 bases between. Germline V gives CDR1 SEHNR, CDR2 FQNEAQ (reference sequence). CDR3 amino acids: CASSLPPAQNTEAFF. The CDR3 DNA sequence: TGTGCCAGCAGCTTACCCCCGGCCCAGAACACTGAAGCTTTCTTT. The whole variable domain, filled in from reference TRBV7-9 and TRBJ1-1, reads DTGVSQNPRHKITKRGQNVTFRCDPISEHNRLYWYRQTLGQGPEFLTYFQNEAQLEKSRLLSDRFSAERPKGSFSTLEIQRTEQGDSAMYLCASSLPPAQNTEAFFGQGTRLTVV.

V is TRBV2 and J is TRBJ1-5; TRBD1 might be the D (5 bases). The V gene's germline CDR1 is SNHLY and CDR2 FYNNEI. Trimming removed 5 bases from V and 1 base from J, with 12 bases in between. This CDR3 region has 15 residues. Here the CDR3 DNA reads TGTGCCAGCAGTCCAAATGCAGGGAGCAATCAGCCCCAGCATTTT. Amino acid sequence: CASSPNAGSNQPQHF.